This paragraph reports one TCR beta chain. These data originate in a study of OX40 agonist ivuxolimab in advanced cancers. Sequencing was performed with immunoSEQ multiplex PCR; in TCRdb, only in-frame clones are kept and a portion is missing. The table lists about 13,000 clones, under 90% of them singletons, with less than 25% in the top ten. The V gene end was trimmed by 8 bases and the J gene end by 3 bases; junction bases not matched to a gene: 14. Germline CDR1 reads SEHNR; CDR2 reads FQNEAQ (reference sequence). The CDR3 is made up of 16 amino acids. This TCR came from an adult with an advanced solid tumor such as melanoma, head and neck, liver or kidney cancer. Sample: CD4+ or CD8+ T cells sorted from blood, taken in a trial of the OX40 agonist ivuxolimab. The J gene is TRBJ2-7, the V gene TRBV7-9, with TRBD1 identical over 9 bases. CDR3 coding DNA: TGTGCCAGCGTCCATGGGACAGGGCTATTTCACTACGAGCAGTACTTC. It yields the protein CASVHGTGLFHYEQYF.